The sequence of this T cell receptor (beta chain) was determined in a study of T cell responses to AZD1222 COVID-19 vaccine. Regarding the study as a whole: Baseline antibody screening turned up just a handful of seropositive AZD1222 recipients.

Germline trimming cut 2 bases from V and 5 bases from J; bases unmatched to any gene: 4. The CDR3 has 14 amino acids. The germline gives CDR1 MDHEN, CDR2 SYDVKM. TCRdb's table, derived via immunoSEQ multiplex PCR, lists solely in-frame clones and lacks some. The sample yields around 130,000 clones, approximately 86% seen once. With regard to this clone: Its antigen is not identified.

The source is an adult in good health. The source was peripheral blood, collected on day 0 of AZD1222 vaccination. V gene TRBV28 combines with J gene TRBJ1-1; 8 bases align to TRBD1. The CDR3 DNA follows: TGTGCCAGCAGTTTAACAGGGGGAGAAACTGAAGCTTTCTTT. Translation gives CASSLTGGETEAFF.